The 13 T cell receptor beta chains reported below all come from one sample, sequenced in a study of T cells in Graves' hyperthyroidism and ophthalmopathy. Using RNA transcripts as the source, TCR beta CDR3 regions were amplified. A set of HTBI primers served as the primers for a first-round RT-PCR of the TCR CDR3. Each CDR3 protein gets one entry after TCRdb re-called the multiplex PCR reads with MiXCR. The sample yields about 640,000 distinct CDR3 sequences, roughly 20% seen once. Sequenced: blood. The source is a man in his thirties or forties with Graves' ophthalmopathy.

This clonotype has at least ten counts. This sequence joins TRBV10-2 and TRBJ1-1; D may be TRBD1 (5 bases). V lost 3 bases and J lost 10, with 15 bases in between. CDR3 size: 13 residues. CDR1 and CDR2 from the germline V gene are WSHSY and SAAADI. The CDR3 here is CASSDLRGGGAFF. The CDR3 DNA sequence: TGCGCCAGCAGTGACCTTCGGGGCGGAGGAGCTTTCTTT.

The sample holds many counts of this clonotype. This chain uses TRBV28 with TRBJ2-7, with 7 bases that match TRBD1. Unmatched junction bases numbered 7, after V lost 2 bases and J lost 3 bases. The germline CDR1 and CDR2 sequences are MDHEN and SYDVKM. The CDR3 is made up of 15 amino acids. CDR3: CASSLRDSGNYEQYF. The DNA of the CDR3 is TGTGCCAGCAGTTTACGGGACAGTGGAAACTACGAGCAGTACTTC.

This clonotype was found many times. The CDR3 here is CASTPAGGSSYEQYF. The CDR3 nucleotides are TGTGCCAGCACCCCGGCCGGGGGCAGCTCCTACGAGCAGTACTTC. The chain couples TRBV28 to TRBJ2-7; perhaps D is TRBD1 or TRBD2 (6 bases each). The CDR3 extends over 15 amino acids. V gave up 7 bases and J gave up 0 bases, with 16 bases separating them. CDR1 is MDHEN, CDR2 SYDVKM, per germline.

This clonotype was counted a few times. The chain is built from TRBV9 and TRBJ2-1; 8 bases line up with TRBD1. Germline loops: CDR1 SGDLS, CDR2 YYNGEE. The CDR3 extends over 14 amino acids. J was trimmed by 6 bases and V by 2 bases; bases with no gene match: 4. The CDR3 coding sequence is TGTGCCAGCAGCGTCGGACAGGGAGGCAATGAGCAGTTCTTC. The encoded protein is CASSVGQGGNEQFF.

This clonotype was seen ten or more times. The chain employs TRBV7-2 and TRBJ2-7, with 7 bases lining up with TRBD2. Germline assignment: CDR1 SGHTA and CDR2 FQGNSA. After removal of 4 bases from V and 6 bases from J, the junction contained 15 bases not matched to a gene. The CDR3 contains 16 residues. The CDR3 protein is CASSSRRGDSPLEQYF. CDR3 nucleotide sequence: TGTGCCAGCAGCTCACGCCGGGGGGACTCCCCCCTCGAGCAGTACTTC.

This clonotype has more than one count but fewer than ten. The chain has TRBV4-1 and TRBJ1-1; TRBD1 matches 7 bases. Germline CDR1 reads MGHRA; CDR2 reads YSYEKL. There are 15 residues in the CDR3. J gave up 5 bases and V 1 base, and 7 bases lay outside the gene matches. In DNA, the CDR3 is TGCGCCAGCAGCCAAGGAAGACAGGGAGGGACTGAAGCTTTCTTT. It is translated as CASSQGRQGGTEAFF.

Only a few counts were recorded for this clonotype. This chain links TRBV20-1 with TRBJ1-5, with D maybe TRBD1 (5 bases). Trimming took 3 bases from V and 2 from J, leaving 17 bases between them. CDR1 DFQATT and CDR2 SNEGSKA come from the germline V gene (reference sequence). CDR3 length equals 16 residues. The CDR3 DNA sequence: TGCAGTGCTAGGACAGACGGGACGAAAGGCAATCAGCCCCAGCATTTT. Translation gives CSARTDGTKGNQPQHF.

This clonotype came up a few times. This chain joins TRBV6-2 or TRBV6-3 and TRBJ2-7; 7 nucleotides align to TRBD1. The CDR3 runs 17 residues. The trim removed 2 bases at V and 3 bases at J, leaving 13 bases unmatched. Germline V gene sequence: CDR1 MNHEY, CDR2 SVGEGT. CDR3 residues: CASSYLLTGEGDYEQYF. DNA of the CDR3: TGTGCCAGCAGTTACCTACTAACAGGGGAAGGGGACTACGAGCAGTACTTC.

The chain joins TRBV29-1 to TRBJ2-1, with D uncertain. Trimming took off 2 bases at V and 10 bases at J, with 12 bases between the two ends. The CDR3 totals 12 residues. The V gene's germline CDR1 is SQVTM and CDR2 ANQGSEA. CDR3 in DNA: TGCAGCGTTGAATTAGGACGGTGGGAGCAGTTCTTC. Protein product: CSVELGRWEQFF.

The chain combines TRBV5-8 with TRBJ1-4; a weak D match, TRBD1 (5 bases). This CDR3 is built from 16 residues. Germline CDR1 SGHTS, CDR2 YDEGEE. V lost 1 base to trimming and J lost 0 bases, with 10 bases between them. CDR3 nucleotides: TGTGCCAGCAGCTTGTACCAGGGTGCAACTAATGAAAAACTGTTTTTT. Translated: CASSLYQGATNEKLFF.

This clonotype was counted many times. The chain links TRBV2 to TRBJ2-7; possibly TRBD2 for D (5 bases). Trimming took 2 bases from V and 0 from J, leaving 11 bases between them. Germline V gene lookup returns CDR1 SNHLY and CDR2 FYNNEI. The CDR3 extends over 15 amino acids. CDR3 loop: CASSEYDGDSYEQYF. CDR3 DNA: TGTGCCAGCAGTGAATACGACGGGGACTCCTACGAGCAGTACTTC.

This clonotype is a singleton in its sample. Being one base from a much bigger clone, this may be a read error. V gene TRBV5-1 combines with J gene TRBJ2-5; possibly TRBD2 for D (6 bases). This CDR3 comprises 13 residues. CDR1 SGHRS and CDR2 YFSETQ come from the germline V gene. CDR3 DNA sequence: TGCGCCAGCAGCCCAAGACTAGGAGAGACCCAGTGCTTC. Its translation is CASSPRLGETQCF. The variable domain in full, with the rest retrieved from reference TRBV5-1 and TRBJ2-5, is KAGVTQTPRYLIKTRGQQVTLSCSPISGHRSVSWYQQTPGQGLQFLFEYFSETQRNKGNFPGRFSGRQFSNSRSEMNVSTLELGDSALYLCASSPRLGETQCFGPGTRLLVL.

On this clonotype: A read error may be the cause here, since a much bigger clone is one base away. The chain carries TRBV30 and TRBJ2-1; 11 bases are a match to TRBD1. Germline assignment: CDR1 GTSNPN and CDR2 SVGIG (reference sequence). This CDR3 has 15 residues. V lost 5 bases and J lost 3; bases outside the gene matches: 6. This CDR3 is CAWVGQGAIYNEQFF. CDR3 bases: TGTGCCTGGGTTGGACAGGGGGCAATCTACAATGAGCAGTTCTTC.